This T cell receptor (beta chain) was recovered during a study of CXCR3-negative and CXCR3-positive naive CD8 T cells. Germline-derived CDR1 and CDR2 are SGHKS and YYEKEE (reference sequence). CDR3 length: 13 residues. 5' RACE that incorporated UMI labels was used to prepare the TRB cDNA libraries. One entry per CDR3 protein, without DNA, is what TCRdb gives after re-calling the 5' RACE reads. Its clone listing holds approximately 83,000 distinct CDR3 sequences. This chain joins TRBV5-5 and TRBJ2-7. This TCR was sampled from a human donor in good health. Some clones in this sample may be carry-over from other donors' samples. Sequenced: naive CXCR3- CD8+ T cells from blood. The subset denotes: CD45RO-CCR7+CD27+CD95- naive CD8+ T cells lacking CXCR3 (TNR3-). CDR3 protein: CASSSLLAPEQYF.